This TCR beta chain is drawn from a study of Ad26.COV2.S vaccination and SARS-CoV-2 variants. The wider study: Doses of Ad26.COV2.S were injected into muscle once or twice, 56 days apart. Study-wide points: Vaccine recipients surpassed placebo recipients in spike-specific TCR breadth. Measurements of TCR breadth and depth may have given underestimates of the total T cell responses.

Treatment indicated: over 15 received Ad26.COV2.S at low or high dose, single or two shots; about 5 received placebo; per-sample allocation not given. Collection of the samples took place on day 63 after the first injection of vaccine or placebo. It was an adult aged 18-55 years in Boston who was the donor. About this clone: What it binds is unknown.

Profiled with immunoSEQ multiplex PCR; TCRdb holds only in-frame clones, not every one. The sample holds about 370,000 clones, approximately 91% seen once. V lost 5 bases and J lost 1, with 18 bases in between. The CDR3 totals 17 residues. Looked up from germline, CDR1 is SGHRS and CDR2 is YFSETQ. This sequence was found in a person aged 18-65 years who received the Ad26.COV2.S COVID-19 vaccine or a placebo. Sequencing was performed on peripheral blood, taken in a trial of Ad26.COV2.S vaccine versus placebo. This sequence joins TRBV5-1 and TRBJ2-2; D possibly corresponds to TRBD1 (6 bases). The CDR3 DNA sequence: TGCGCCAGCAGAGAGAAGGTAGGGACACTGAACACCGGGGAGCTGTTTTTT. This codes for CASREKVGTLNTGELFF.